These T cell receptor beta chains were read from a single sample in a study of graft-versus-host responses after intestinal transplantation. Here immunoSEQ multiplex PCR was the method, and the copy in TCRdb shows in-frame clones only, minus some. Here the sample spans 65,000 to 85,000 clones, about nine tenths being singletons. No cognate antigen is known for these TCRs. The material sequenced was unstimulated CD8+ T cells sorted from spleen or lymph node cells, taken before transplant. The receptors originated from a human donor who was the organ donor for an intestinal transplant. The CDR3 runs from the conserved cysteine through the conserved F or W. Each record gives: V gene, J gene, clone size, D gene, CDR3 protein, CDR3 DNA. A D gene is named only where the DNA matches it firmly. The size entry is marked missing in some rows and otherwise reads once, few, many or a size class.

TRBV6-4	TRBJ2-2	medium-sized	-	CASSDRNTGELFF	TGTGCCAGCAGTGACAGGAACACCGGGGAGCTGTTTTTT
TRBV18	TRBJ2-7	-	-	CASSSTPRPPTAYEQYF	TGTGCCAGCTCTTCCACCCCGAGACCACCGACGGCCTACGAGCAGTACTTC
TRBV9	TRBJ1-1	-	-	CASSVVGEEDTEAFF	TGTGCCAGCAGCGTAGTTGGGGAGGAGGACACTGAAGCTTTCTTT
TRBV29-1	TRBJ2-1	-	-	CSVEDLQVGQFF	TGCAGCGTTGAAGACTTACAGGTGGGGCAGTTCTTC
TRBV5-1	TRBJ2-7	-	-	CASTPGGWTYEQYF	TGCGCCAGCACGCCGGGTGGTTGGACCTACGAGCAGTACTTC
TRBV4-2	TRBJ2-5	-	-	CASSQEGLGETQYF	TGTGCCAGCAGCCAAGAAGGTTTAGGGGAGACCCAGTACTTC
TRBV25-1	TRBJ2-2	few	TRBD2	CASKGLAGGLPGELFF	TGTGCCAGCAAGGGACTAGCGGGGGGGCTGCCCGGGGAGCTGTTTTTT
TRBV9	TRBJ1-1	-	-	CASSVGRGINTEAFF	TGTGCCAGCAGCGTAGGACGGGGGATTAACACTGAAGCTTTCTTT
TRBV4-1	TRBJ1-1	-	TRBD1	CASSRYPGQGLNTEAFF	TGCGCCAGCAGCCGGTATCCGGGACAGGGCCTGAACACTGAAGCTTTCTTT
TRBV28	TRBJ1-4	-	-	CASSFIGNSEKLFF	TGTGCCAGCAGTTTTATAGGGAATAGCGAAAAACTGTTTTTT
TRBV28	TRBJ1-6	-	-	CASTQAGLNSPLHF	TGTGCCAGCACCCAGGCAGGTCTCAATTCACCCCTCCACTTT
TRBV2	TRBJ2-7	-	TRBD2	CASRGLAGGSSYEQYF	TGTGCCAGCAGAGGACTAGCGGGGGGGAGCTCCTACGAGCAGTACTTC
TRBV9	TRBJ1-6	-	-	CASSATSEDSPLHF	TGTGCCAGCAGCGCGACATCTGAGGATTCACCCCTCCACTTT
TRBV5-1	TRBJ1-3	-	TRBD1	CASSPGAGGEFSGNTIYF	TGCGCCAGCAGCCCGGGAGCAGGGGGCGAATTCTCTGGAAACACCATATATTTT
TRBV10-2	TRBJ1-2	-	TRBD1	CASSEWGQHVLPNYGYTF	TGCGCCAGCAGTGAGTGGGGACAGCATGTATTACCTAACTATGGCTACACCTTC
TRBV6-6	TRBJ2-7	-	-	CASSRFYSSNYEQYF	TGTGCCAGCAGTCGATTCTATTCTTCAAACTACGAGCAGTACTTC
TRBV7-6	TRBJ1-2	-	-	CASSSNRVNGYTF	TGTGCCAGCAGCTCAAACAGGGTCAATGGCTACACCTTC
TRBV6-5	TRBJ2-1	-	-	CASSDDLSNEQFF	TGTGCCAGCAGTGACGATTTGTCCAATGAGCAGTTCTTC
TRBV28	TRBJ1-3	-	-	CASTEMGSGNTIYF	TGTGCCAGCACCGAGATGGGCTCTGGAAACACCATATATTTT
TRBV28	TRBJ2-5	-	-	CARGAQYF	TGTGCCCGTGGGGCCCAGTACTTC
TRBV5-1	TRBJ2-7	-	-	CASSLSEAGQGYEQYF	TGCGCCAGCAGCTTGTCGGAAGCGGGACAAGGCTACGAGCAGTACTTC
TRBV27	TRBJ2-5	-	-	CASSWGSEETQYF	TGTGCCAGCAGTTGGGGGTCAGAAGAGACCCAGTACTTC
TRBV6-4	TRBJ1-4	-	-	CASSPGTTGNEKLFF	TGTGCCAGCAGCCCCGGGACGACTGGAAATGAAAAACTGTTTTTT
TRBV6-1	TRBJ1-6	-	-	CASLDAGHISPLHF	TGTGCCAGCCTTGATGCAGGTCATATTTCACCCCTCCACTTT
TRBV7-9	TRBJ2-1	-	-	CASSRAYNEQFF	TGTGCCAGCAGCCGGGCGTACAATGAGCAGTTCTTC
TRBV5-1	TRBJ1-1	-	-	CASSFEGMNTEAFF	TGCGCCAGCAGCTTTGAAGGTATGAACACTGAAGCTTTCTTT
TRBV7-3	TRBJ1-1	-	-	CASSPGGGQNTEAFF	TGTGCCAGCAGCCCTGGGGGGGGACAGAACACTGAAGCTTTCTTT
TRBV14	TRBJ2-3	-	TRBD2	CASSQDPVAGGPEDTQYF	TGTGCCAGCAGCCAAGATCCAGTAGCGGGGGGGCCAGAAGATACGCAGTATTTT
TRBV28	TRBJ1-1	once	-	CASSPGPFRDTEAFF	TGTGCCAGCAGTCCCGGGCCATTTCGGGACACTGAAGCTTTCTTT
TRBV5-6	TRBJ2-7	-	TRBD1	CASSPGQGQRTYEQYF	TGTGCCAGCAGTCCCGGACAGGGCCAGCGCACCTACGAGCAGTACTTC
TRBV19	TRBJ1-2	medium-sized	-	CASSIDWPANYGYTF	TGTGCCAGTAGTATAGATTGGCCAGCAAACTATGGCTACACCTTC
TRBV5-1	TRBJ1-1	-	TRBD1	CASSSYRGGTEAFF	TGCGCCAGCAGCAGTTACAGGGGAGGGACTGAAGCTTTCTTT
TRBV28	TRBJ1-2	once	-	CASSLNANYGYTF	TGTGCCAGCAGTTTAAACGCGAACTATGGCTACACCTTC
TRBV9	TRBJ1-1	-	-	CASSVVEGRNTEAFF	TGTGCCAGCAGCGTAGTTGAGGGGAGGAACACTGAAGCTTTCTTT
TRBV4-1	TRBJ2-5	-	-	CASVHRRGGNQETQYF	TGCGCCAGCGTCCACCGAAGGGGGGGAAATCAAGAGACCCAGTACTTC
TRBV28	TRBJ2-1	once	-	CASSFDEQFF	TGTGCCAGCAGTTTCGATGAGCAGTTCTTC
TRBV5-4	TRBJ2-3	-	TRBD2	CASSFGGGRTSMTDTQYF	TGTGCCAGCAGCTTTGGAGGAGGCCGGACTAGCATGACAGATACGCAGTATTTT
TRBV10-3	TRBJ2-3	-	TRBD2	CAIRGTSASTDTQYF	TGTGCCATCAGGGGGACTAGCGCGAGCACAGATACGCAGTATTTT
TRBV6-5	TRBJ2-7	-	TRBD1	CASSTWGTGTYEQYF	TGTGCCAGCAGTACCTGGGGGACAGGGACCTACGAGCAGTACTTC
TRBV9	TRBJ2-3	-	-	CASSVDQDTQYF	TGTGCCAGCAGCGTAGATCAGGATACGCAGTATTTT
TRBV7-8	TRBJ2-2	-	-	CASSFRPSTGELFF	TGTGCCAGCAGCTTTAGGCCCTCAACCGGGGAGCTGTTTTTT
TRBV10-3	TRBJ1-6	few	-	CAISESMDDNSPLHF	TGTGCCATCAGTGAGTCGATGGATGATAATTCACCCCTCCACTTT
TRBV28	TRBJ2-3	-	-	CASSLFAGELPDTQYF	TGTGCCAGCAGTTTATTCGCCGGGGAGCTCCCAGATACGCAGTATTTT
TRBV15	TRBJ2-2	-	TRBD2	CATSRDRVLAGGPDTGELFF	TGTGCCACCAGCAGAGATCGGGTGCTAGCGGGGGGACCTGACACCGGGGAGCTGTTTTTT
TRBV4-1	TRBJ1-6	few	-	CASSQLQTGALSPLHF	TGCGCCAGCAGCCAATTACAGACAGGAGCACTTTCACCCCTCCACTTT
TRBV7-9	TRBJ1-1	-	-	CASSLSAEAFF	TGTGCCAGCAGCTTATCTGCTGAAGCTTTCTTT
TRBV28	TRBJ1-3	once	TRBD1	CASSSGQGLISGNTIYF	TGTGCCAGCAGTTCAGGACAGGGCCTTATTTCTGGAAACACCATATATTTT
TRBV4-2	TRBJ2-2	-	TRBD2	CASRYRGGAGKGAGELFF	TGTGCCAGCAGATACCGCGGGGGGGCCGGTAAAGGTGCCGGGGAGCTGTTTTTT
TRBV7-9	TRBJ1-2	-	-	CASWAGPGYTF	TGTGCCAGCTGGGCGGGGCCTGGCTACACCTTC
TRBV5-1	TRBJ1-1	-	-	CASSLAYTTGNTEAFF	TGCGCCAGCAGCTTGGCATACACTACTGGTAACACTGAAGCTTTCTTT